This T cell receptor beta chain was identified during a study of T cell changes during pregnancy in multiple sclerosis. V gave up 8 bases and J gave up 5 bases; unmatched junction bases: 8. The CDR3 has 13 amino acids. The V gene's germline CDR1 is SQVTM and CDR2 ANQGSEA. Profiled with immunoSEQ multiplex PCR; TCRdb holds only in-frame clones, not every one. The sample has around 72,000 clones; 85% to 95% are singletons. The chain couples TRBV29-1 to TRBJ2-3; 9 bases align to TRBD2. The clonotype was recovered from a female donor with multiple sclerosis, enrolled in a pregnancy study. The sample was CD4+ T cells from peripheral blood mononuclear cells, taken before pregnancy. CDR3 bases: TGCAGCCCTGCGGGGGGGCCTGGAGATACGCAGTATTTT. It is translated as CSPAGGPGDTQYF.